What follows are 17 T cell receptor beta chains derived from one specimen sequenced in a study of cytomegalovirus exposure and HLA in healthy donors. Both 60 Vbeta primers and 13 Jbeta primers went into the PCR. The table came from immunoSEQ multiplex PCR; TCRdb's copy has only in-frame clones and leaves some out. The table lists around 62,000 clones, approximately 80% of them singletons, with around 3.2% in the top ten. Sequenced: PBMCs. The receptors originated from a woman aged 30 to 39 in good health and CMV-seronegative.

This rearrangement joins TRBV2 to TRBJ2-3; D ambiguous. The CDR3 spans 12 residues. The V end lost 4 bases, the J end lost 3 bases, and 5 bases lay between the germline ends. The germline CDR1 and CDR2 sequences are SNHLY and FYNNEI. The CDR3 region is CASSVRTDTQYF. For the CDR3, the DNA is TGTGCCAGCAGTGTTCGTACAGATACGCAGTATTTT.

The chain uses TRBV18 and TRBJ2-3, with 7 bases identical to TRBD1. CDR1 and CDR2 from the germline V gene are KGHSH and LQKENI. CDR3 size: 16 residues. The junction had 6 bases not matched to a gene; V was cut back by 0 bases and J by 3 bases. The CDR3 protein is CASSPPGQSWTDTQYF. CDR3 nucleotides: TGTGCCAGCTCACCACCGGGACAGAGCTGGACAGATACGCAGTATTTT.

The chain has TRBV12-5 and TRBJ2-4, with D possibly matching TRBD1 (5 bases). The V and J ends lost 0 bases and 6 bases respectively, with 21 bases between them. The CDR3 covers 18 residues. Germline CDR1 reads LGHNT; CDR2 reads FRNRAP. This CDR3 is CASGLVPRAVSQGNIQYF. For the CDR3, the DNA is TGTGCTAGTGGTTTGGTACCCCGGGCCGTTAGTCAGGGAAACATTCAGTACTTC.

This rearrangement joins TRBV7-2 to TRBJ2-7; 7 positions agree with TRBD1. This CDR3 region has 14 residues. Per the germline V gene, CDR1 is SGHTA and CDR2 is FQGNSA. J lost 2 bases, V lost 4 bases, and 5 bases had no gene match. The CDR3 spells CASSSTGTAYEQYF. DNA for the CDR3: TGTGCCAGCAGCTCGACCGGGACAGCCTACGAGCAGTACTTC. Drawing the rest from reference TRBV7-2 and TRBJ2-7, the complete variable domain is GAGVSQSPSNKVTEKGKDVELRCDPISGHTALYWYRQSLGQGLEFLIYFQGNSAPDKSGLPSDRFSAERTGGSVSTLTIQRTQQEDSAVYLCASSSTGTAYEQYFGPGTRLTVT.

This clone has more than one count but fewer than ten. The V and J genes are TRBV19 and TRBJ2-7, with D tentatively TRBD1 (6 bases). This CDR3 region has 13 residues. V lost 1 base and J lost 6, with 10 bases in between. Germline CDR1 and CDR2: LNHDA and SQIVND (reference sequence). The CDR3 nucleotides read TGTGCCAGTAGTATAGCCCAGGGGACCGAGCAGTACTTC. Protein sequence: CASSIAQGTEQYF.

The CDR3 region has the DNA TGTGCCAGTAGGCCCGGAGACAGGTCAACGTGGGAGCAGTACTTC. Translation gives CASRPGDRSTWEQYF. The chain joins TRBV19 to TRBJ2-7; possibly TRBD1 for D (6 bases). Germline V CDR1 and CDR2: LNHDA, SQIVND (reference sequence). This CDR3 spans 15 amino acids. Trimming cost V 6 bases and J 7 bases, with 22 bases left between them.

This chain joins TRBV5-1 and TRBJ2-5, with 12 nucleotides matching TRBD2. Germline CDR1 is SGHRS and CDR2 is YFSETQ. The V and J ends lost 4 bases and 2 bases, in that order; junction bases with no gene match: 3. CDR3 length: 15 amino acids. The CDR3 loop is CASSRTSGAQETQYF. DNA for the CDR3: TGCGCCAGCAGCAGGACTAGCGGGGCGCAAGAGACCCAGTACTTC.

CDR3 in amino acids: CASSVGLATYEQYF. The CDR3 coding sequence is TGTGCCAGCAGCGTCGGACTCGCCACCTACGAGCAGTACTTC. The chain combines TRBV7-2 with TRBJ2-5; D is possibly TRBD2 (5 bases). The J call is in doubt because the DNA end fits TRBJ2-7 better. The CDR3 covers 14 residues. Germline CDR1 reads SGHTA; CDR2 reads FQGNSA.

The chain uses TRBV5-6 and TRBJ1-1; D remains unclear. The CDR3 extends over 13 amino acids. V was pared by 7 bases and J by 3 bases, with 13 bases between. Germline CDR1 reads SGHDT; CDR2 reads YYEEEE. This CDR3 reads CASQTGRDTEAFF. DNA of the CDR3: TGTGCCAGCCAGACGGGGAGGGACACTGAAGCTTTCTTT.

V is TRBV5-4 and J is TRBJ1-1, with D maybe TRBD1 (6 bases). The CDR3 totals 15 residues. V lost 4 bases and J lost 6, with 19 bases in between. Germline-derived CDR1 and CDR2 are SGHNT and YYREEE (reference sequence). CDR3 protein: CASSLTQGPSAEAFF. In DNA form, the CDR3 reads TGTGCCAGCAGCCTAACACAGGGTCCCAGTGCTGAAGCTTTCTTT.

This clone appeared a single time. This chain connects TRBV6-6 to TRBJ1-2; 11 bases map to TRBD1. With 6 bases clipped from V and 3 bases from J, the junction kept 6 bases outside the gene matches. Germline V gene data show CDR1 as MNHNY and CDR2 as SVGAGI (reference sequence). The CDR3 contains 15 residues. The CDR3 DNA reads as TGTGCCAGCAGGGGACAGGGGGTCGGGTACTATGGCTACACCTTC. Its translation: CASRGQGVGYYGYTF.

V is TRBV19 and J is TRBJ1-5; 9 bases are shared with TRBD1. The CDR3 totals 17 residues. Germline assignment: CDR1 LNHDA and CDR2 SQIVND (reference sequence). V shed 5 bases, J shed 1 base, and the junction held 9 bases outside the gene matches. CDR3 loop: CASSSPGQGRSNQPQHF. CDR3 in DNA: TGTGCCAGTAGTTCTCCGGGACAGGGAAGGAGCAATCAGCCCCAGCATTTT.

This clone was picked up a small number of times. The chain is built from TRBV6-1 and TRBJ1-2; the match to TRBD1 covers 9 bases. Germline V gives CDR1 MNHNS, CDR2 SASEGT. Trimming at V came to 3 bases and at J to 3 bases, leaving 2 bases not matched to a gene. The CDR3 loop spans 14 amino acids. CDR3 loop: CASSETGGDYGYTF. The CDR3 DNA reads TGTGCCAGCAGTGAGACAGGGGGAGACTATGGCTACACCTTC.

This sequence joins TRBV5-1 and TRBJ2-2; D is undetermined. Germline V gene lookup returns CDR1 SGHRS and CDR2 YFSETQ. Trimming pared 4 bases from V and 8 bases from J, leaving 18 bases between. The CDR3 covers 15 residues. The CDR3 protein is CASSLSPAVGGELFF. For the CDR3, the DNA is TGCGCCAGCAGCCTTTCCCCCGCGGTTGGAGGGGAGCTGTTTTTT.

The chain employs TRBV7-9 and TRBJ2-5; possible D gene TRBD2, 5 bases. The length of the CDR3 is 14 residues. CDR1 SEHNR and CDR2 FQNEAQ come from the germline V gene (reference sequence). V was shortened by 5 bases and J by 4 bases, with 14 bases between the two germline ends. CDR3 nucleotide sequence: TGTGCCAGCAGCCTTACTAGGGAGACAGAGACCCAGTACTTC. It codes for CASSLTRETETQYF. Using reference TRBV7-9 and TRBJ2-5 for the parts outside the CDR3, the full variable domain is DTGVSQNPRHKITKRGQNVTFRCDPISEHNRLYWYRQTLGQGPEFLTYFQNEAQLEKSRLLSDRFSAERPKGSFSTLEIQRTEQGDSAMYLCASSLTRETETQYFGPGTRLLVL.

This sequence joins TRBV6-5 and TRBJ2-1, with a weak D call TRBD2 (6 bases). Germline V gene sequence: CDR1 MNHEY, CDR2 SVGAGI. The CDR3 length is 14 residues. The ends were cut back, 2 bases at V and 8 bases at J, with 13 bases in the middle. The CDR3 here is CASSYRGSKDEQFF. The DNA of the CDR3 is TGTGCCAGCAGTTACCGGGGGAGTAAGGATGAGCAGTTCTTC.

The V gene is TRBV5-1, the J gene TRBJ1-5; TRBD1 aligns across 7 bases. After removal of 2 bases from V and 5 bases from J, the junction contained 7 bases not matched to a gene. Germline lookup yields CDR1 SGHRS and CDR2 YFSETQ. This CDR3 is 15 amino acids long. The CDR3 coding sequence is TGCGCCAGCAGCTTACAGGGGTTTAGAGATCAGCCCCAGCATTTT. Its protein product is CASSLQGFRDQPQHF.